The next 32 T cell receptor beta chains were all read from a single sample in a study of cytomegalovirus exposure and HLA in healthy donors (TCRdb year 2017). The library was prepared using the immunoSEQ multiplex PCR assay. For the multiplex PCR, a mixture combining 60 forward primers for TCR Vbeta segments and 13 reverse primers for TCR Jbeta segments was used. TCRdb stores this immuneACCESS table with in-frame sequences only. Part of the clones is absent; in the studies checked, under half of the shortfall reflects unresolved V genes, and no reason is known for the rest. Here the sample has approximately 30,000 clones; about 70% occur a single time. The top ten clonotypes cover roughly a tenth of the sample. Sequenced input: PBMCs. The receptor set was obtained from a man in his forties or fifties in good health and CMV-seropositive.

A few counts support this clone. The rearrangement uses TRBV4-1 and TRBJ2-5; weak D call: TRBD2 (5 bases). Germline V gene lookup returns CDR1 MGHRA and CDR2 YSYEKL. CDR3 length equals 14 residues. V lost 3 bases, J lost 5 bases, and 13 bases lay in between. The CDR3 DNA reads as TGCGCCAGCAGCCATGGACTGATGGGGGAGACCCAGTACTTC. Translation gives CASSHGLMGETQYF.

This chain links TRBV7-9 with TRBJ1-2; D uncertain. The CDR3 totals 15 residues. V was trimmed by 5 bases and J by 8 bases, leaving 21 bases between them. In germline, CDR1 is SEHNR, CDR2 FQNEAQ (reference sequence). Here the CDR3 DNA reads TGTGCCAGCAGCCAGCCTTCAGGCCCGTCCGTGGGCTACACCTTC. Encoded protein: CASSQPSGPSVGYTF.

Turning to this clone: The identical CDR3 is also encoded by other nucleotide sequences in the sample. The chain couples TRBV23-1 to TRBJ1-3; weak D call: TRBD1 (6 bases). TRBV23-1 carries the ORF label, with uncertain function. The CDR3 has 16 residues. V shed 0 bases and J shed 7 bases, with 16 bases lying between them. CDR3 residues: CASSQSGGGVRNTIYF. The DNA for the CDR3 is TGCGCCAGCAGTCAATCAGGAGGGGGGGTTAGGAACACCATATATTTT.

This clone is a singleton in its sample. The CDR3 loop reads CASSLSPTDTQYF. The CDR3 DNA sequence: TGTGCCAGCAGCTTATCCCCGACAGATACGCAGTATTTT. The genes are TRBV7-3 and TRBJ2-3; D gene unclear. The CDR3 loop spans 13 amino acids. V gave up 2 bases and J gave up 3 bases, with 6 bases separating them. Looked up from germline, CDR1 is SGHTA and CDR2 is FQGTGA.

In DNA form, the CDR3 reads TGTGCCAGCAGTGAGAACAGGGCGACTAATGAAAAACTGTTTTTT. This translates into CASSENRATNEKLFF. This sequence joins TRBV6-1 and TRBJ1-4, with TRBD1 as a possible D gene (6 bases). This CDR3 comprises 15 residues. The V end was cut by 3 bases, the J end by 2 bases, with 10 bases between. The germline V gene has CDR1 MNHNS and CDR2 SASEGT.

The chain uses TRBV4-1 and TRBJ2-2; no reliable D call. V shed 1 base and J shed 1 base, with 10 bases lying between them. The CDR3 consists of 16 residues. The germline V gene has CDR1 MGHRA and CDR2 YSYEKL. CDR3 protein: CASSQVGNRNTGELFF. The DNA of the CDR3 is TGCGCCAGCAGCCAAGTAGGAAACAGGAACACCGGGGAGCTGTTTTTT.

The chain has TRBV7-2 and TRBJ1-6, with 9 nucleotides matching TRBD1. Germline-derived CDR1 and CDR2 are SGHTA and FQGNSA. Trimming cost V 4 bases and J 9 bases; bases outside gene matches: 4. The CDR3 extends over 14 amino acids. CDR3: CASSSTGGSSPLHF. CDR3 coding DNA: TGTGCCAGCAGCTCGACAGGGGGTAGTTCACCCCTCCACTTT.

This clone is labeled as medium-sized. The V and J genes are TRBV10-3 and TRBJ1-3; tentatively, D is TRBD1 (6 bases). There are 12 residues in the CDR3. V was trimmed by 6 bases and J by 7 bases, leaving 10 bases between them. Per germline, CDR1 ENHRY and CDR2 SYGVKD. CDR3 nucleotide sequence: TGTGCCATCAGAGGACAGTCGAACACCATATATTTT. Its protein product is CAIRGQSNTIYF.

The V and J genes are TRBV18 and TRBJ1-6, with TRBD1 matching 10 bases. V lost 6 bases and J lost 2; bases outside the gene matches: 10. This CDR3 contains 18 residues. Germline CDR1 is KGHSH and CDR2 is LQKENI. This CDR3 reads CASSPSGQGGTYNSPLHF. The CDR3 bases are TGTGCCAGCTCCCCTTCCGGACAGGGGGGCACCTATAATTCACCCCTCCACTTT.

The chain has TRBV4-1 and TRBJ2-7; TRBD2 might be the D (6 bases). Germline CDR1 reads MGHRA; CDR2 reads YSYEKL. The CDR3 length is 13 residues. Trimming cost V 4 bases and J 2 bases, with 9 bases left between them. The CDR3 DNA sequence: TGCGCCAGCAGCCTTCGGGGGACCTACGAGCAGTACTTC. It yields the protein CASSLRGTYEQYF.

V and J are TRBV28 and TRBJ1-5; D is perhaps TRBD1 (5 bases). The CDR3 consists of 16 residues. Trimming pared 4 bases from V and 4 bases from J, leaving 17 bases between. CDR1 is MDHEN and CDR2 is SYDVKM in the germline V gene. The CDR3 coding sequence is TGTGCCAGCAGTTACGGAGGAGGGGCGGTAAATCAGCCCCAGCATTTT. Protein: CASSYGGGAVNQPQHF.

The CDR3 here is CASSSTYGYTF. Here the CDR3 DNA reads TGTGCCAGCAGCAGCACCTATGGCTACACCTTC. V gene TRBV7-2 combines with J gene TRBJ1-2; D is undetermined. Trimming cost V 5 bases and J 4 bases, with 5 bases left between them. The CDR3 is 11 amino acids. From germline, CDR1 is SGHTA and CDR2 FQGNSA.

J is TRBJ2-7 and V is TRBV29-1; TRBD2 agrees at 12 bases. CDR3 length: 13 residues. Germline values: CDR1 SQVTM, CDR2 ANQGSEA. Trimming cost V 4 bases and J 4 bases; bases outside gene matches: 2. The CDR3 coding sequence is TGCAGCGTTGTCGGACTAGCGGGGTACGAGCAGTACTTC. Protein sequence: CSVVGLAGYEQYF.

This chain joins TRBV5-1 and TRBJ1-5, with D possibly being TRBD1 (6 bases). CDR1 and CDR2 from the germline V gene are SGHRS and YFSETQ. The V end was cut by 0 bases, the J end by 0 bases, with 10 bases between. This CDR3 contains 16 residues. The CDR3 DNA reads TGCGCCAGCAGCTTGGAAGGGGGAATTAGCAATCAGCCCCAGCATTTT. It yields the protein CASSLEGGISNQPQHF. The full variable domain, with the rest looked up from reference TRBV5-1 and TRBJ1-5, is KAGVTQTPRYLIKTRGQQVTLSCSPISGHRSVSWYQQTPGQGLQFLFEYFSETQRNKGNFPGRFSGRQFSNSRSEMNVSTLELGDSALYLCASSLEGGISNQPQHFGDGTRLSIL.

For this clone: Different DNA sequences within this sample yield the same CDR3. V is TRBV6-5 and J is TRBJ1-2; tentatively, D is TRBD1 (6 bases). V was clipped by 2 bases and J by 1 base, with 8 bases between them. Germline values: CDR1 MNHEY, CDR2 SVGAGI. CDR3 length: 14 residues. The CDR3 region has the DNA TGTGCCAGCAGTTACAGGGGACATAACTATGGCTACACCTTC. Translated, it gives CASSYRGHNYGYTF.

The gene calls are TRBV10-3 and TRBJ2-7, with TRBD2 matching over 8 bases. Per germline, CDR1 ENHRY and CDR2 SYGVKD. V gave up 0 bases and J gave up 4 bases; unmatched junction bases: 8. There are 16 residues in the CDR3. The CDR3 loop is CAISESTRGGVYEQYF. The CDR3 DNA reads TGTGCCATCAGTGAGTCGACTCGGGGGGGGGTATACGAGCAGTACTTC.

V is TRBV7-2 and J is TRBJ2-5; TRBD1 matches at 7 bases. With V trimmed by 0 bases and J by 5 bases, 9 bases remained unmatched. Germline CDR1 and CDR2: SGHTA and FQGNSA. CDR3 size: 16 residues. This CDR3 reads CASSLAEGGRGETQYF. In DNA, the CDR3 is TGTGCCAGCAGCTTAGCGGAAGGGGGCAGGGGGGAGACCCAGTACTTC.

The chain employs TRBV9 and TRBJ2-4; TRBD1 aligns across 8 bases. CDR1 is SGDLS, CDR2 YYNGEE, per germline. The V gene end was trimmed by 4 bases and the J gene end by 7 bases; junction bases not matched to a gene: 13. CDR3 length equals 16 residues. The CDR3 DNA sequence: TGTGCCAGCAGCACCGGACAGGGTGTGGGCCAGAACATTCAGTACTTC. Its protein product is CASSTGQGVGQNIQYF.

The chain couples TRBV11-2 to TRBJ1-6; no definite D call. CDR1 and CDR2 from the germline V gene are SGHAT and FQNNGV. CDR3 length equals 15 residues. V gave up 5 bases and J gave up 13 bases, with 21 bases separating them. The CDR3 protein is CASSPLYGSPGPLHF. CDR3 coding DNA: TGTGCCAGCAGCCCCCTGTACGGTAGCCCCGGGCCCCTCCACTTT. The full variable domain, its missing parts supplied by reference TRBV11-2 and TRBJ1-6, is EAGVAQSPRYKIIEKRQSVAFWCNPISGHATLYWYQQILGQGPKLLIQFQNNGVVDDSQLPKDRFSAERLKGVDSTLKIQPAKLEDSAVYLCASSPLYGSPGPLHFGNGTRLTVT.

The gene calls are TRBV14 and TRBJ1-2; D remains ambiguous. Germline CDR1 and CDR2: SGHDN and FVKESK. The CDR3 contains 17 residues. V was cut by 1 base and J by 3 bases, with 18 bases left in between. CDR3 sequence reads: CASSQVLIRGQHYGYTF. The CDR3 coding sequence is TGTGCCAGCAGCCAAGTCTTGATCCGAGGGCAGCACTATGGCTACACCTTC.

The chain has TRBV6-5 and TRBJ2-3; 7 positions agree with TRBD2. The ends lost 5 bases at V and 2 bases at J; junction bases unmatched: 7. Germline V CDR1 and CDR2: MNHEY, SVGAGI. This CDR3 has 15 residues. CDR3 in amino acids: CASSRTGTNTDTQYF. The CDR3 bases are TGTGCCAGCAGTCGCACCGGGACTAACACAGATACGCAGTATTTT.

The chain employs TRBV11-1 and TRBJ2-7, with TRBD1 matching over 8 bases. Germline V gene sequence: CDR1 SGHAT, CDR2 FQDESV (reference sequence). The length of the CDR3 is 16 residues. Trimming at V came to 4 bases and at J to 6 bases, leaving 14 bases not matched to a gene. This CDR3 reads CASSSSTGAINPEQYF. As DNA, the CDR3 is TGTGCCAGCAGCTCATCGACAGGGGCAATCAACCCCGAGCAGTACTTC.

The genes are TRBV4-1 and TRBJ1-2; 8 bases match TRBD1. The CDR3 loop spans 18 amino acids. After removal of 2 bases from V and 7 bases from J, the junction contained 18 bases not matched to a gene. Germline assignment: CDR1 MGHRA and CDR2 YSYEKL. The CDR3, as DNA: TGCGCCAGCAGCCAATATACTTTTGGGGGGCAGGGGGCAGGTGGCTACACCTTC. It is translated as CASSQYTFGGQGAGGYTF.

A few counts support this clone. CDR3 sequence (DNA): TGCGCCAGCAGCTTTGGAGGCGCAGAAGAGACCCAGTACTTC. Translation gives CASSFGGAEETQYF. This chain connects TRBV5-1 to TRBJ2-5; tentatively, D is TRBD2 (5 bases). V was shortened by 2 bases and J by 3 bases, with 11 bases between the two germline ends. This CDR3 is 14 amino acids long. CDR1 SGHRS and CDR2 YFSETQ come from the germline V gene. The full variable domain, in which reference TRBV5-1 and TRBJ2-5 provide the parts outside the CDR3, is KAGVTQTPRYLIKTRGQQVTLSCSPISGHRSVSWYQQTPGQGLQFLFEYFSETQRNKGNFPGRFSGRQFSNSRSEMNVSTLELGDSALYLCASSFGGAEETQYFGPGTRLLVL.

This sequence joins TRBV18 and TRBJ1-6, with TRBD1 identical over 10 bases. The ends lost 3 bases at V and 10 bases at J; junction bases unmatched: 6. From germline, CDR1 is KGHSH and CDR2 LQKENI. This CDR3 has 15 amino acids. This CDR3 reads CASSPGTGVYSPLHF. CDR3 nucleotides: TGTGCCAGCTCACCCGGGACAGGGGTATACTCACCCCTCCACTTT.

This clone has more than one count but fewer than ten. DNA for the CDR3: TGTGCCAGCAGCGCAGGACTAGCGGGGTTACCGCCCTACGAGCAGTACTTC. Its translation: CASSAGLAGLPPYEQYF. The chain employs TRBV13 and TRBJ2-7; 12 bases fit TRBD2. J was trimmed by 2 bases and V by 5 bases; bases with no gene match: 10. The CDR3 length is 17 residues. CDR1 and CDR2 from the germline V gene are PRHDT and FYEKMQ (reference sequence). The full variable domain, completed using reference TRBV13 and TRBJ2-7, is AAGVIQSPRHLIKEKRETATLKCYPIPRHDTVYWYQQGPGQDPQFLISFYEKMQSDKGSIPDRFSAQQFSDYHSELNMSSLELGDSALYFCASSAGLAGLPPYEQYFGPGTRLTVT.

The V and J genes are TRBV7-7 and TRBJ2-2; TRBD2 agrees at 10 bases. The CDR3 sequence is 18 residues long. The trim removed 2 bases at V and 5 bases at J, leaving 11 bases unmatched. Germline CDR1 reads SSHAT; CDR2 reads FNYEAQ (reference sequence). CDR3 protein: CASSLSSSGGGVTGELFF. Written as DNA, the CDR3 is TGTGCCAGCAGCTTAAGCTCTAGCGGGGGAGGAGTTACCGGGGAGCTGTTTTTT.

This chain links TRBV6-4 with TRBJ1-2, with a tentative D call TRBD1 (6 bases). Germline lookup yields CDR1 MRHNA and CDR2 SNTAGT. V was shortened by 6 bases and J by 4 bases, with 12 bases between the two germline ends. CDR3 size: 13 residues. CDR3 DNA: TGTGCCAGCAGCGCACAGGGTACCTATGGCTACACCTTC. It translates to CASSAQGTYGYTF.

The CDR3 spells CASSPTETNEKLFF. In DNA form, the CDR3 reads TGTGCCAGCAGCCCGACAGAAACTAATGAAAAACTGTTTTTT. The V and J genes are TRBV11-3 and TRBJ1-4, with TRBD1 as a possible D gene (5 bases). Germline loops: CDR1 SGHNT, CDR2 YENEEA. The ends were cut back, 5 bases at V and 1 base at J, with 8 bases in the middle. The CDR3 extends over 14 amino acids.

The chain recombines TRBV5-1 with TRBJ2-7; the match to TRBD1 covers 8 bases. V lost 4 bases and J lost 2; bases outside the gene matches: 5. The CDR3 spans 14 residues. Germline lookup yields CDR1 SGHRS and CDR2 YFSETQ. CDR3 bases: TGCGCCAGCAGCACGGGACAGGTCCCCTACGAGCAGTACTTC. The encoded protein is CASSTGQVPYEQYF. The full variable domain, completed using reference TRBV5-1 and TRBJ2-7, is KAGVTQTPRYLIKTRGQQVTLSCSPISGHRSVSWYQQTPGQGLQFLFEYFSETQRNKGNFPGRFSGRQFSNSRSEMNVSTLELGDSALYLCASSTGQVPYEQYFGPGTRLTVT.

The chain employs TRBV7-7 and TRBJ2-1; no reliable D call. Deletions cut 5 bases from V and 7 bases from J, with 12 bases between. CDR3 length: 13 amino acids. Looked up from germline, CDR1 is SSHAT and CDR2 is FNYEAQ (reference sequence). The CDR3 region has the DNA TGTGCCAGCAGCCAACCCCCAGGTAATGAGCAGTTCTTC. This codes for CASSQPPGNEQFF.

A single count supports this clone. The chain carries TRBV11-2 and TRBJ1-1; D is perhaps TRBD1 (5 bases). V lost 3 bases to trimming and J lost 3 bases, with 17 bases between them. Germline V CDR1 and CDR2: SGHAT, FQNNGV. The CDR3 is 16 residues long. CDR3 DNA: TGTGCCAGCAGCTTGGGGGGGGTGCAAGATTACACTGAAGCTTTCTTT. This encodes CASSLGGVQDYTEAFF.